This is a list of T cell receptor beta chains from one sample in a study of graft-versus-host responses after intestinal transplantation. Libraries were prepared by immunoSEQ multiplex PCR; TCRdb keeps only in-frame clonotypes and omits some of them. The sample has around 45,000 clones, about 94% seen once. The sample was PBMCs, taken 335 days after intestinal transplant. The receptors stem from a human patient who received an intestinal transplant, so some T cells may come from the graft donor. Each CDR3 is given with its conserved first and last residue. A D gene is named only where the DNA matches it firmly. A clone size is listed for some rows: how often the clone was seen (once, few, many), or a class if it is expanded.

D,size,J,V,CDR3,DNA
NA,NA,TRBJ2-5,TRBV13,CASSFPRETQYF,TGTGCCAGCAGCTTCCCCAGGGAGACCCAGTACTTC
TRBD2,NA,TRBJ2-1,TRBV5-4,CASSRTSDNEQFF,TGTGCCAGCAGCCGGACTAGCGACAATGAGCAGTTCTTC
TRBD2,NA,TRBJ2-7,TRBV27,CASSSRTSGRSSYEQYF,TGTGCCAGCAGTTCACGGACTAGCGGACGTAGCTCCTACGAGCAGTACTTC
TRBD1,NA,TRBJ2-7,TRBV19,CASSLRQGYEQYF,TGTGCCAGTAGTCTTAGACAGGGCTACGAGCAGTACTTC
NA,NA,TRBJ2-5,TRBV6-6,CASSYSRETQYF,TGTGCCAGCAGTTACTCTAGGGAGACCCAGTACTTC
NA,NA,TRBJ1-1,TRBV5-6,CASSMQGNTEAFF,TGTGCCAGCAGCATGCAGGGGAACACTGAAGCTTTCTTT
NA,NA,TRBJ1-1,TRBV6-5,CASGNTEAFF,TGTGCCAGCGGAAACACTGAAGCTTTCTTT
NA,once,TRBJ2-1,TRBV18,CASSPLNEQFF,TGTGCCAGCTCACCACTTAATGAGCAGTTCTTC
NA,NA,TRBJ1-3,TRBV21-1,CASIPRGRKNTIYF,TGTGCCAGCATCCCAAGGGGCAGGAAAAACACCATATATTTT
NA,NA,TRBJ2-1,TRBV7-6,CASSPGWDEQFF,TGTGCCAGCAGCCCCGGGTGGGATGAGCAGTTCTTC
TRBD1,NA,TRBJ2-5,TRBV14,CASSRDRGETQYF,TGTGCCAGCAGCCGGGACAGGGGGGAGACCCAGTACTTC
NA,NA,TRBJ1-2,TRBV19,CASSASDYGYTF,TGTGCCAGTAGTGCCTCCGACTATGGCTACACCTTC
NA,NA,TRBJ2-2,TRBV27,CASSFSPSGELNTGELFF,TGTGCCAGCAGTTTCTCCCCCAGTGGGGAATTGAACACCGGGGAGCTGTTTTTT
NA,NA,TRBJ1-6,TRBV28,CASSSGSPLHF,TGTGCCAGCAGTTCAGGTTCACCCCTCCACTTT
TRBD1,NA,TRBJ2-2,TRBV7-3,CASSRDSNTGELFF,TGTGCCAGCAGCCGGGACAGCAACACCGGGGAGCTGTTTTTT
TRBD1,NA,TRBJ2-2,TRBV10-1,CASSRDRGSGELFF,TGCGCCAGCAGCCGGGACAGGGGGTCCGGGGAGCTGTTTTTT
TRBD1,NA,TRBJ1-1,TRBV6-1,CASGTGGPEAFF,TGTGCCAGTGGGACAGGCGGACCCGAAGCTTTCTTT
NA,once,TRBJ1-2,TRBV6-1,CASHPILNYGYTF,TGTGCCAGCCATCCAATCCTTAACTATGGCTACACCTTC
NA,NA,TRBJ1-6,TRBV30,CAWSVLANSPLHF,TGTGCCTGGAGTGTATTAGCAAATTCACCCCTCCACTTT
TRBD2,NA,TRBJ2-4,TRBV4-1,CASSQRLAGIAKNIQYF,TGCGCCAGCAGCCAGCGACTAGCGGGAATAGCCAAAAACATTCAGTACTTC
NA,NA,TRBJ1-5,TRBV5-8,CASSLGRQGFQHF,TGTGCCAGCAGCTTGGGTCGGCAGGGTTTTCAGCATTTT
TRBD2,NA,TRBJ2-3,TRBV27,CASSRGSGSWTDTQYF,TGTGCCAGCAGCCGGGGTAGCGGGAGCTGGACAGATACGCAGTATTTT
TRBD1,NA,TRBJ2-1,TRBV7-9,CASSFTETGQLYNEQFF,TGTGCCAGCAGCTTTACGGAAACGGGACAGCTCTACAATGAGCAGTTCTTC
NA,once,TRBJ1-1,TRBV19,CASSIPGAGNTEAFF,TGTGCCAGTAGTATACCAGGGGCGGGGAACACTGAAGCTTTCTTT
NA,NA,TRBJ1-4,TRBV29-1,CSVALPMVEKLFF,TGCAGCGTTGCCCTCCCGATGGTTGAAAAACTGTTTTTT
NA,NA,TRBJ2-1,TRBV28,CASQSSWNEQFF,TGTGCCAGCCAATCTAGTTGGAATGAGCAGTTCTTC
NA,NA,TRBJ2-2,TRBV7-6,CASSFLEGDTGELFF,TGTGCCAGCAGCTTTTTAGAAGGGGACACCGGGGAGCTGTTTTTT
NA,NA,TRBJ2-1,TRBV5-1,CASSLAQSNEQFF,TGCGCCAGCAGCTTGGCACAATCCAATGAGCAGTTCTTC
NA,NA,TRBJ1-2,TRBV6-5,CASSYSILGRGGYTF,TGTGCCAGCAGTTACTCGATTTTAGGGCGGGGAGGCTACACCTTC
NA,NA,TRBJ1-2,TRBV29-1,CSVEKSWGSNYGYTF,TGCAGCGTTGAAAAATCGTGGGGATCCAACTATGGCTACACCTTC
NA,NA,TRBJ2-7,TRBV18,CASSLQGETYEQYF,TGTGCCAGCTCACTACAGGGCGAAACCTACGAGCAGTACTTC
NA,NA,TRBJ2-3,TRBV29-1,CSVPTATDTQYF,TGCAGCGTTCCAACGGCCACAGATACGCAGTATTTT
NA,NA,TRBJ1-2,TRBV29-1,CSVVGAGYTF,TGCAGCGTTGTCGGGGCAGGCTACACCTTC
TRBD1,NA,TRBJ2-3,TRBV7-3,CASSTWTGDTDTQYF,TGTGCCAGCAGCACCTGGACAGGGGACACAGATACGCAGTATTTT
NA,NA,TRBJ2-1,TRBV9,CASSVGFVGDFLQGRGNEQFF,TGTGCCAGCAGCGTAGGTTTCGTAGGGGACTTCCTCCAGGGTAGAGGTAATGAGCAGTTCTTC
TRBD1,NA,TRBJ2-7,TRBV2,CASGGQGGPYEQYF,TGTGCCAGCGGGGGACAGGGGGGCCCCTACGAGCAGTACTTC
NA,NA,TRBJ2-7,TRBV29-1,CSVEGTSLIYEQYF,TGCAGCGTTGAGGGCACCTCCCTGATCTACGAGCAGTACTTC
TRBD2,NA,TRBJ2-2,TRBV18,CASSPETSGKYTGELFF,TGTGCCAGCTCACCGGAGACTAGCGGGAAATACACCGGGGAGCTGTTTTTT
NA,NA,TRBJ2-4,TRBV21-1,CASSKVVRWNHVLVAKNIQYF,TGTGCCAGCAGCAAAGTGGTGCGATGGAACCACGTCCTCGTAGCCAAAAACATTCAGTACTTC
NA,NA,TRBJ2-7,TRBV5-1,CASSLDWAYEQYF,TGCGCCAGCAGCTTGGACTGGGCCTACGAGCAGTACTTC
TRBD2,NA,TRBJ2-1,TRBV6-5,CASRPSGSYNEQFF,TGTGCCAGCAGGCCTAGCGGCTCCTACAATGAGCAGTTCTTC
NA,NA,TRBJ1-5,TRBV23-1,CASSLGKRGSRGQCNQPQHF,TGCGCCAGCAGTCTCGGGAAAAGGGGGTCCAGGGGCCAATGCAATCAGCCCCAGCATTTT
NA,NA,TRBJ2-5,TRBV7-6,CASSLADWETQYF,TGTGCCAGCAGCTTAGCGGATTGGGAGACCCAGTACTTC
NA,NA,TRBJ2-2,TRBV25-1,CASSGTDPSRNTGELFF,TGTGCCAGCAGTGGGACAGATCCATCCAGGAACACCGGGGAGCTGTTTTTT
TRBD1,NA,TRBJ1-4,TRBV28,CASSLPGGVNEKLFF,TGTGCCAGCAGTCTCCCAGGGGGGGTTAATGAAAAACTGTTTTTT
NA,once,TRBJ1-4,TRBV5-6,CASSFPSANEKLFF,TGTGCCAGCAGCTTCCCGAGCGCGAATGAAAAACTGTTTTTT
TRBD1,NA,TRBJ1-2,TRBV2,CASRGTGDTLPLGYGYTF,TGTGCCAGCAGGGGGACAGGGGATACGTTGCCCCTTGGCTATGGCTACACCTTC
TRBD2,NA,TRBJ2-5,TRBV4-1,CASSQRLAGQETQYF,TGCGCCAGCAGCCAAAGACTAGCGGGGCAAGAGACCCAGTACTTC
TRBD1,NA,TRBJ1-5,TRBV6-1,CASSERTGGANQPQHF,TGTGCCAGCAGTGAGAGGACAGGGGGCGCGAATCAGCCCCAGCATTTT
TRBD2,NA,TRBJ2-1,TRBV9,CASSRTSGRRQFF,TGTGCCAGCAGCCGGACTAGCGGGAGAAGGCAGTTCTTC
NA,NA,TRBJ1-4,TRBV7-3,CASSPTGARNEKLFF,TGTGCCAGCAGCCCCACCGGGGCGAGGAATGAAAAACTGTTTTTT
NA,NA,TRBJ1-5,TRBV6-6,CASSNQGYGPQHF,TGTGCCAGCAGCAACCAGGGGTACGGGCCCCAGCATTTT
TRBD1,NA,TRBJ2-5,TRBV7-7,CASSRRQGRGETQYF,TGTGCCAGCAGCCGAAGACAGGGGAGAGGAGAGACCCAGTACTTC